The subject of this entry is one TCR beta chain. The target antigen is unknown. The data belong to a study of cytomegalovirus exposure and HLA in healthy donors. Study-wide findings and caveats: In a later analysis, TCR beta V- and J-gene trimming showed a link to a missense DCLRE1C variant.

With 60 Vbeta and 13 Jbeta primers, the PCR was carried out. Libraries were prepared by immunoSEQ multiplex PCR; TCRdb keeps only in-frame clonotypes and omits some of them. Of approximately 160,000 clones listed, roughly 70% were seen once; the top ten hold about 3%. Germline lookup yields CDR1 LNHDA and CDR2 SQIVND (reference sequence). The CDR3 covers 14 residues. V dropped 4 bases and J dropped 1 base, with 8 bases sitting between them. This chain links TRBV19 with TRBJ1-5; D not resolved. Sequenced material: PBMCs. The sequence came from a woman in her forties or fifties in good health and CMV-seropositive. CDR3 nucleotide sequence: TGTGCCAGTAGTACCACGGGGAGCAATCAGCCCCAGCATTTT. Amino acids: CASSTTGSNQPQHF. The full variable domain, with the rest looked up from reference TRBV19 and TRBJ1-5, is DGGITQSPKYLFRKEGQNVTLSCEQNLNHDAMYWYRQDPGQGLRLIYYSQIVNDFQKGDIAEGYSVSREKKESFPLTVTSAQKNPTAFYLCASSTTGSNQPQHFGDGTRLSIL.